A single sample is the source of the 20 T cell receptor beta chains below, sequenced in a study of blood T cell repertoires in COVID-19. TCRdb's table, derived via immunoSEQ multiplex PCR, lists solely in-frame clones and lacks some. The table lists some 31,000 clones, 65% to 90% of them singletons. Sequencing was carried out using peripheral blood. The receptors come from a man of 80 years or more with active COVID-19.

V and J are TRBV18 and TRBJ2-3, with D possibly TRBD2 on 6 matching bases. V was shortened by 1 base and J by 9 bases, with 14 bases between the two germline ends. The CDR3 is 14 residues long. CDR1 KGHSH and CDR2 LQKENI come from the germline V gene. Here the CDR3 DNA reads TGTGCCAGCTCACCACACGAACTAGCCGGGACGCAGTATTTT. Protein sequence: CASSPHELAGTQYF.

V gene TRBV18 combines with J gene TRBJ1-4; D is ambiguous. The length of the CDR3 is 16 residues. The V end was cut by 4 bases, the J end by 7 bases, with 19 bases between. Looked up from germline, CDR1 is KGHSH and CDR2 is LQKENI. The chain's CDR3 is CASSLGMGATSEKLFF. The CDR3 DNA is TGTGCCAGCTCACTCGGTATGGGCGCGACCAGTGAAAAACTGTTTTTT.

This clone was observed a handful of times. The chain links TRBV9 to TRBJ2-5, with 11 bases aligning to TRBD1. Germline V CDR1 and CDR2: SGDLS, YYNGEE. The trim removed 4 bases at V and 6 bases at J, leaving 5 bases unmatched. This CDR3 comprises 14 residues. The CDR3 nucleotides read TGTGCCAGCAGCTTACGGGACAGGGGGAAGACCCAGTACTTC. Amino acids: CASSLRDRGKTQYF. The full variable domain, with the rest looked up from reference TRBV9 and TRBJ2-5, is DSGVTQTPKHLITATGQRVTLRCSPRSGDLSVYWYQQSLDQGLQFLIQYYNGEERAKGNILERFSAQQFPDLHSELNLSSLELGDSALYFCASSLRDRGKTQYFGPGTRLLVL.

The chain employs TRBV5-1 and TRBJ1-1; D might be TRBD1 (6 bases). The germline gives CDR1 SGHRS, CDR2 YFSETQ. This CDR3 has 16 amino acids. With 1 base removed from V and 5 bases from J, the gap between germline ends came to 18 bases. In nucleotides, the CDR3 is TGCGCCAGCAGCTTGTCGGCGGGGGCGCCGGGGACTGAAGCTTTCTTT. Amino acids: CASSLSAGAPGTEAFF.

The V and J genes are TRBV12-3 or TRBV12-4 and TRBJ2-2; unclear D gene. V lost 1 base, J lost 8 bases, and 5 bases lay in between. CDR3 length: 12 residues. This CDR3 reads CASSLVLGELFF. In DNA form, the CDR3 reads TGTGCCAGCAGTTTAGTCCTTGGGGAGCTGTTTTTT.

The V and J genes are TRBV3-1 (or the pseudogene TRBV3-2) and TRBJ1-1; D ambiguous. The CDR3 totals 13 residues. The germline V and J ends were trimmed by 4 bases and 0 bases, with 6 bases remaining between them. Germline V gene data show CDR1 as LGHDT and CDR2 as YNNKEL (reference sequence). As DNA, the CDR3 is TGTGCCAGCAGCCTACAGATGAACACTGAAGCTTTCTTT. This sequence encodes CASSLQMNTEAFF.

The chain joins TRBV3-1 (or the pseudogene TRBV3-2) to TRBJ1-5; D possibly corresponds to TRBD1 (5 bases). Trimming removed 0 bases at V and 0 bases at J, with 6 bases between. The CDR3 is 15 amino acids. Germline CDR1 is LGHDT and CDR2 is YNNKEL (reference sequence). The CDR3 spells CASSQEGLSNQPQHF. CDR3 in DNA: TGTGCCAGCAGCCAAGAGGGGCTTAGCAATCAGCCCCAGCATTTT.

The chain couples TRBV2 to TRBJ1-2; D is uncertain. V was shortened by 3 bases and J by 10 bases, with 9 bases between the two germline ends. The CDR3 has 11 residues. CDR1 SNHLY and CDR2 FYNNEI come from the germline V gene. CDR3 residues: CASSDRDPYTF. The CDR3, as DNA: TGTGCCAGCAGTGACCGGGATCCCTACACCTTC.

The chain combines TRBV25-1 with TRBJ2-5; perhaps TRBD1 as D (7 bases). Germline V gene sequence: CDR1 MGHDK, CDR2 SYGVNS. There are 14 residues in the CDR3. V was trimmed by 0 bases and J by 5 bases, leaving 10 bases between them. The CDR3 region is CASSEYRGEETQYF. The CDR3 DNA reads TGTGCCAGCAGTGAATACAGGGGGGAGGAGACCCAGTACTTC.

V gene TRBV19 combines with J gene TRBJ2-2, with a weak D call TRBD2 (5 bases). The CDR3 loop spans 15 amino acids. Per germline, CDR1 LNHDA and CDR2 SQIVND (reference sequence). The V end was cut by 6 bases, the J end by 8 bases, with 19 bases between. Written as DNA, the CDR3 is TGTGCCAGTAGAGACGCGGGCGGGCCGAGAGGGGAGCTGTTTTTT. Translated, it gives CASRDAGGPRGELFF. Complete variable domain (other parts from reference TRBV19 and TRBJ2-2): DGGITQSPKYLFRKEGQNVTLSCEQNLNHDAMYWYRQDPGQGLRLIYYSQIVNDFQKGDIAEGYSVSREKKESFPLTVTSAQKNPTAFYLCASRDAGGPRGELFFGEGSRLTVL.

This chain uses TRBV5-1 with TRBJ2-7; the match to TRBD2 covers 9 bases. Germline loops: CDR1 SGHRS, CDR2 YFSETQ. The CDR3 has 15 amino acids. J lost 0 bases, V lost 3 bases, and 4 bases had no gene match. The DNA of the CDR3 is TGCGCCAGCAGCTGGGTAGCGGGGGCCTCCTACGAGCAGTACTTC. Translating gives CASSWVAGASYEQYF.

V is TRBV7-2 and J is TRBJ1-6; 7 nucleotides align to TRBD1. With 2 bases clipped from V and 11 bases from J, the junction kept 9 bases outside the gene matches. Germline CDR1 SGHTA, CDR2 FQGNSA. CDR3 size: 15 residues. For the CDR3, the DNA is TGTGCCAGCAGCTTATATGGGACAGCGCAGACACCCCTCCACTTT. This sequence encodes CASSLYGTAQTPLHF.

V is TRBV28 and J is TRBJ2-1; TRBD1 might be the D (5 bases). The germline gives CDR1 MDHEN, CDR2 SYDVKM. The CDR3 covers 15 residues. Trimming removed 6 bases from V and 3 bases from J, with 15 bases in between. This chain's CDR3 is CASSLGQSVYNEQFF. In nucleotides, the CDR3 is TGTGCCAGCAGCCTGGGGCAGAGCGTCTACAATGAGCAGTTCTTC.

The CDR3 DNA is TGCAGCGTTGCCAGGGCCACTGAAGCTTTCTTT. Translating gives CSVARATEAFF. V is TRBV29-1 and J is TRBJ1-1, with D perhaps matching TRBD1 (5 bases). Germline V gene sequence: CDR1 SQVTM, CDR2 ANQGSEA. The CDR3 sequence is 11 residues long. V gave up 4 bases and J gave up 4 bases, with 7 bases separating them.

The chain employs TRBV18 and TRBJ2-3; TRBD2 matches 14 bases. CDR1 is KGHSH, CDR2 LQKENI, per germline. Losses at the gene ends were 6 bases for V and 5 bases for J; bases not matched to a gene: 10. The CDR3 is 17 amino acids. The chain's CDR3 is CASSPRLAGGPRDTQYF. The CDR3, as DNA: TGTGCCAGCTCGCCTCGACTAGCGGGGGGGCCAAGAGATACGCAGTATTTT.

This sequence joins TRBV2 and TRBJ2-5; D unresolved. Trimming took 5 bases from V and 2 from J, leaving 3 bases between them. Germline V CDR1 and CDR2: SNHLY, FYNNEI. This CDR3 has 11 residues. The CDR3 coding sequence is TGTGCCAGCAGTCCTCAAGAGACCCAGTACTTC. Its translation is CASSPQETQYF.

The V and J genes are TRBV19 and TRBJ1-5, with 9 bases that match TRBD1. With V trimmed by 6 bases and J by 7 bases, 7 bases remained unmatched. CDR3 size: 14 residues. From germline, CDR1 is LNHDA and CDR2 SQIVND (reference sequence). CDR3 DNA sequence: TGTGCCAGTAGCACGGGGACAGGGAGGCAGCCCCAGCATTTT. Protein sequence: CASSTGTGRQPQHF.

This clone was detected only a few times. This chain uses TRBV5-6 with TRBJ1-4, with 7 bases aligning to TRBD1. CDR1 and CDR2 (germline): SGHDT, YYEEEE. J gave up 0 bases and V 3 bases, and 11 bases lay outside the gene matches. The CDR3 covers 18 residues. CDR3: CASSSTRDSPSTNEKLFF. Here the CDR3 DNA reads TGTGCCAGCAGCTCCACCCGGGACAGCCCCTCAACTAATGAAAAACTGTTTTTT. The complete variable domain, with remaining parts taken from reference TRBV5-6 and TRBJ1-4, reads DAGVTQSPTHLIKTRGQQVTLRCSPKSGHDTVSWYQQALGQGPQFIFQYYEEEERQRGNFPDRFSGHQFPNYSSELNVNALLLGDSALYLCASSSTRDSPSTNEKLFFGSGTQLSVL.

This clone has a single count. The rearrangement joins TRBV18 to TRBJ1-3, with TRBD1 as a possible D gene (5 bases). The length of the CDR3 is 15 residues. The germline V gene has CDR1 KGHSH and CDR2 LQKENI. V gave up 0 bases and J gave up 6 bases, with 12 bases separating them. CDR3 nucleotides: TGTGCCAGCTCACCACCGACAGTTCTGGAAAACACCATATATTTT. Protein: CASSPPTVLENTIYF.

This clone has a handful of counts. J is TRBJ2-1 and V is TRBV6-5; 9 nucleotides agree with TRBD2. This CDR3 has 14 residues. V shed 2 bases, J shed 7 bases, and the junction held 3 bases outside the gene matches. Germline assignment: CDR1 MNHEY and CDR2 SVGAGI. The CDR3 nucleotides are TGTGCCAGCAGTTACGGCGGGGGGGCGAATGAGCAGTTCTTC. Translating gives CASSYGGGANEQFF.